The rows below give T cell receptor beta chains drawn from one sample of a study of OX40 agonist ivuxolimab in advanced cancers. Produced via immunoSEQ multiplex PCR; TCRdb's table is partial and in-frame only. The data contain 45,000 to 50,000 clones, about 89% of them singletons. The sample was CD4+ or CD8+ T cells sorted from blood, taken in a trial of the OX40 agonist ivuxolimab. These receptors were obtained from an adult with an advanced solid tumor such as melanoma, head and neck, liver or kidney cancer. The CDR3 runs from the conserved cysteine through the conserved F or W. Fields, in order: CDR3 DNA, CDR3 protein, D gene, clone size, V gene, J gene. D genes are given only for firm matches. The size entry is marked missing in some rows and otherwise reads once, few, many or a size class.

cdr3_nt: TGTGCCAGCAGTGTCTATCCAGGCCTCGGCGAGCAGTACTTC
cdr3_aa: CASSVYPGLGEQYF
d_call: NA
clone_size: NA
v_call: TRBV2
j_call: TRBJ2-7

cdr3_nt: TGTGCCAGTAGTATAGGGGGAAGGGGGTATCAGCCCCAGCATTTT
cdr3_aa: CASSIGGRGYQPQHF
d_call: NA
clone_size: NA
v_call: TRBV19
j_call: TRBJ1-5

cdr3_nt: TGTGCCAGCGGTGCCAGCAGCCCCCAAGGACTAGCGGGGCGTTCAACCGGGGAGCTGTTTTTT
cdr3_aa: CASGASSPQGLAGRSTGELFF
d_call: TRBD2
clone_size: few
v_call: TRBV13
j_call: TRBJ2-2

cdr3_nt: TGCGCCAGCAGCTTGGGACAGGAGGATGAAGCTTTCTTT
cdr3_aa: CASSLGQEDEAFF
d_call: NA
clone_size: few
v_call: TRBV5-1
j_call: TRBJ1-1

cdr3_nt: TGTGCCAGCAGTTACTCCATGAGCTCCTACAATGAGCAGTTCTTC
cdr3_aa: CASSYSMSSYNEQFF
d_call: NA
clone_size: NA
v_call: TRBV6-5
j_call: TRBJ2-1

cdr3_nt: TGCGCCAGCAGCCCAGAGCAAAGCCAAGAGACCCAGTACTTC
cdr3_aa: CASSPEQSQETQYF
d_call: NA
clone_size: NA
v_call: TRBV5-1
j_call: TRBJ2-5

cdr3_nt: TGTGCCAGCAGCCCAGGGGGCGTTTATGGCTACACCTTC
cdr3_aa: CASSPGGVYGYTF
d_call: TRBD1
clone_size: NA
v_call: TRBV7-9
j_call: TRBJ1-2

cdr3_nt: TGTGCCAGCAGCCCCATCGGACAGGGCTATGGCTACACCTTC
cdr3_aa: CASSPIGQGYGYTF
d_call: TRBD1
clone_size: NA
v_call: TRBV7-9
j_call: TRBJ1-2

cdr3_nt: TGTGCCAGCAGTCAAGACAGGGACACCGGGGAGCTGTTTTTT
cdr3_aa: CASSQDRDTGELFF
d_call: TRBD1
clone_size: NA
v_call: TRBV7-9
j_call: TRBJ2-2

cdr3_nt: TGCAGCGTTGTGACAGGGGGCCACTATGGCTACACCTTC
cdr3_aa: CSVVTGGHYGYTF
d_call: TRBD1
clone_size: NA
v_call: TRBV29-1
j_call: TRBJ1-2

cdr3_nt: TGTGCCAGCAGTGAAGCCGGTTTTCGGTACTTC
cdr3_aa: CASSEAGFRYF
d_call: NA
clone_size: NA
v_call: TRBV6-1
j_call: TRBJ2-7

cdr3_nt: TGTGCCAGCTCCCCGACCCAGTACGACGAGCAGTACTTC
cdr3_aa: CASSPTQYDEQYF
d_call: NA
clone_size: NA
v_call: TRBV18
j_call: TRBJ2-7

cdr3_nt: TGTGCCAGTAGTATCGGGACAGCTGGGGCCAACGTCCTGACTTTC
cdr3_aa: CASSIGTAGANVLTF
d_call: TRBD1
clone_size: NA
v_call: TRBV19
j_call: TRBJ2-6

cdr3_nt: TGTGCCAGCAGTCTAGGTTCTGGAGTCTACGAGCAGTACTTC
cdr3_aa: CASSLGSGVYEQYF
d_call: NA
clone_size: NA
v_call: TRBV5-5
j_call: TRBJ2-7

cdr3_nt: TGTGCCAGCAGTGAAGAACTCACAGGAGCTAACTATGGCTACACCTTC
cdr3_aa: CASSEELTGANYGYTF
d_call: NA
clone_size: NA
v_call: TRBV2
j_call: TRBJ1-2

cdr3_nt: TGTGCCACCGCCGAGCCTGGTAATTCACCCCTCCACTTT
cdr3_aa: CATAEPGNSPLHF
d_call: NA
clone_size: NA
v_call: TRBV10-3
j_call: TRBJ1-6

cdr3_nt: TGTGCCAGCAGTTTTCCAGCGGGGGACTCCGCAGATACGCAGTATTTT
cdr3_aa: CASSFPAGDSADTQYF
d_call: TRBD2
clone_size: NA
v_call: TRBV6-7
j_call: TRBJ2-3

cdr3_nt: TGTGCCACCAGCAGAGAGGGGGGGGACAGCACCCAGCCCCAGCATTTT
cdr3_aa: CATSREGGDSTQPQHF
d_call: TRBD1
clone_size: medium-sized
v_call: TRBV15
j_call: TRBJ1-5

cdr3_nt: TGTGCCAGCAGAAGCAGAGGGAACACTGAAGCTTTCTTT
cdr3_aa: CASRSRGNTEAFF
d_call: NA
clone_size: NA
v_call: TRBV6-1
j_call: TRBJ1-1

cdr3_nt: TGTGCCAGCAGCCCTGGGACTAGAGGCAATGAGCAGTTCTTC
cdr3_aa: CASSPGTRGNEQFF
d_call: TRBD2
clone_size: NA
v_call: TRBV7-9
j_call: TRBJ2-1

cdr3_nt: TGTGCCAGTAGTGGCGGGAGCTCCTACGAGCAGTACTTC
cdr3_aa: CASSGGSSYEQYF
d_call: TRBD2
clone_size: NA
v_call: TRBV19
j_call: TRBJ2-7

cdr3_nt: TGTGCCACTCACCAGGGCAATCAGCCCCAGCATTTT
cdr3_aa: CATHQGNQPQHF
d_call: NA
clone_size: NA
v_call: TRBV19
j_call: TRBJ1-5

cdr3_nt: TGTGCCAGCAGCCCCGTCCCGAACAGAGACAATGAGCAGTTCTTC
cdr3_aa: CASSPVPNRDNEQFF
d_call: NA
clone_size: NA
v_call: TRBV7-6
j_call: TRBJ2-1

cdr3_nt: TGTGCCAGCAGTTGGGGTAGGGAGAATGAGCAGTTCTTC
cdr3_aa: CASSWGRENEQFF
d_call: NA
clone_size: NA
v_call: TRBV6-5
j_call: TRBJ2-1

cdr3_nt: TGTGCCAGCAGGGACAGGGGGCCCTCTGGGGCCAACGTCCTGACTTTC
cdr3_aa: CASRDRGPSGANVLTF
d_call: TRBD1
clone_size: NA
v_call: TRBV2
j_call: TRBJ2-6

cdr3_nt: TGTGCCAGCAGCGGGAGTCGGAACACCGGGGAGCTGTTTTTT
cdr3_aa: CASSGSRNTGELFF
d_call: NA
clone_size: NA
v_call: TRBV9
j_call: TRBJ2-2

cdr3_nt: TGTGCCAGCACCCCCAGGGGAAAACCTGAAGCTTTCTTT
cdr3_aa: CASTPRGKPEAFF
d_call: NA
clone_size: NA
v_call: TRBV6-5
j_call: TRBJ1-1

cdr3_nt: TGTGCCAGCAGCCTCAGGGGCTCTGGAAACACCATATATTTT
cdr3_aa: CASSLRGSGNTIYF
d_call: NA
clone_size: NA
v_call: TRBV13
j_call: TRBJ1-3

cdr3_nt: TGTGCCACCAGCACAGAAGAGGGGCCGTACGAGCAGTACTTC
cdr3_aa: CATSTEEGPYEQYF
d_call: NA
clone_size: NA
v_call: TRBV15
j_call: TRBJ2-7